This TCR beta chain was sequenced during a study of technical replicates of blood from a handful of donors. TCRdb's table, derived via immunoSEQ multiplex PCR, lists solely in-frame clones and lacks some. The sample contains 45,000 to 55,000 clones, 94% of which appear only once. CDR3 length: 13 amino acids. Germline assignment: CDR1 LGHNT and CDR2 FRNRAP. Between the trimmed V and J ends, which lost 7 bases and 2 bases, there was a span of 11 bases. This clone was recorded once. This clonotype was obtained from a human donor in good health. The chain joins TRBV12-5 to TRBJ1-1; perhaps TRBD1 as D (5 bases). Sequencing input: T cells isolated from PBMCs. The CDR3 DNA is TGTGCTAGTGTCCTGGGGGGAAACACTGAAGCTTTCTTT. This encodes CASVLGGNTEAFF.